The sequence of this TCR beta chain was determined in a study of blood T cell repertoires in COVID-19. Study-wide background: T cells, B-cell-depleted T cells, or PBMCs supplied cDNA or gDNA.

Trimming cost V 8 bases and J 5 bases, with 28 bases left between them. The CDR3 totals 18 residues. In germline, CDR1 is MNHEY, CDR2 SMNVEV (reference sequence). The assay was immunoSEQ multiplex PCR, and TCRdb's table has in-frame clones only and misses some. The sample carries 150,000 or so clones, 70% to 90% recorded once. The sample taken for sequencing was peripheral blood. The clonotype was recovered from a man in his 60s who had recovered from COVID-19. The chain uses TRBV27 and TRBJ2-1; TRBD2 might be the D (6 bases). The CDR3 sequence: CASRWRGPEQSLNNEQFF. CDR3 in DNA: TGTGCCAGCCGCTGGAGGGGCCCCGAACAGAGTCTGAACAATGAGCAGTTCTTC.